This T cell receptor (beta chain) was profiled in a study of cytomegalovirus exposure and HLA in healthy donors. General study results and limits: Altogether, 164 TCR beta chains were recorded as cytomegalovirus-associated. There were some public TCRs occurring in many donors, but most TCR sequences were rare. Subsequent analysis found a tendency for first-cohort TCR clusters to co-occur within the approximately 130 validation repertoires.

Points on this clone: Its antigen is not identified.

Donors were drawn from the approximately 130-subject validation cohort, separate from the approximately 640-subject first cohort. V was cut by 1 base and J by 2 bases, with 9 bases left in between. This CDR3 is 15 amino acids long. Germline V lookup: CDR1 MNHNS, CDR2 SASEGT. Generated by immunoSEQ multiplex PCR, the TCRdb table keeps only in-frame clones and is missing some. The sample yields 100,000 to 150,000 clones, roughly 89% seen once. The sample taken for sequencing was PBMCs. The receptor's source is a man aged 25-45 years in good health and CMV-seronegative. V usage is TRBV6-1 and J usage is TRBJ1-3, with D hard to call. CDR3 sequence reads: CASSEGSGPGNTIYF. CDR3 nucleotides: TGTGCCAGCAGTGAAGGATCTGGCCCTGGAAACACCATATATTTT.